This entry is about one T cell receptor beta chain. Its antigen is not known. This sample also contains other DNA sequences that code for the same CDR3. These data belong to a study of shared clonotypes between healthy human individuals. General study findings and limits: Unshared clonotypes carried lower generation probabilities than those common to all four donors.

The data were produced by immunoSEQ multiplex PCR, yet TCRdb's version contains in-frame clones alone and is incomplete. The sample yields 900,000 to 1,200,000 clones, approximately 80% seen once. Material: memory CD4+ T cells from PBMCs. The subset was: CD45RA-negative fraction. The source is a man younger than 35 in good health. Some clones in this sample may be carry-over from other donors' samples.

CDR3 loop: CASSIDGTEVYEQYF. Here the CDR3 DNA reads TGTGCCAGTAGTATAGATGGGACAGAAGTCTACGAGCAGTACTTC. The chain employs TRBV19 and TRBJ2-7; 7 bases align to TRBD1. J was trimmed by 3 bases and V by 0 bases; bases with no gene match: 5. The CDR3 covers 15 residues. CDR1 and CDR2 from the germline V gene are LNHDA and SQIVND (reference sequence). Combining the CDR3 with reference TRBV19 and TRBJ2-7 gives the whole variable domain DGGITQSPKYLFRKEGQNVTLSCEQNLNHDAMYWYRQDPGQGLRLIYYSQIVNDFQKGDIAEGYSVSREKKESFPLTVTSAQKNPTAFYLCASSIDGTEVYEQYFGPGTRLTVT.